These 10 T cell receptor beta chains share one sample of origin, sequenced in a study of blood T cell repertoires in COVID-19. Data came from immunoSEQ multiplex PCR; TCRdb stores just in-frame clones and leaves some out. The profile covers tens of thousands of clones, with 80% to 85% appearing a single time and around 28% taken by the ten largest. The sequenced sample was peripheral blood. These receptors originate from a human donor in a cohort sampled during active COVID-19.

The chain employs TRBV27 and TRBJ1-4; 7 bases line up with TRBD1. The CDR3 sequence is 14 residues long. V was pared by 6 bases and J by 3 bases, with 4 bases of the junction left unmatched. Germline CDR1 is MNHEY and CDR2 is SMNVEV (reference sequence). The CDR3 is CASRRQGPNEKLFF. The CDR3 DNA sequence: TGTGCCAGCAGGCGACAGGGACCTAATGAAAAACTGTTTTTT.

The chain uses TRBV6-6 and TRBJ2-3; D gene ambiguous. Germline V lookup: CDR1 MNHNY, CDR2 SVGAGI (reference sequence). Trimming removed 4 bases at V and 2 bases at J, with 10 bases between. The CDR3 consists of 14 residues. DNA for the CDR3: TGTGCCAGCAGTTTTGGTAGAAACACAGATACGCAGTATTTT. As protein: CASSFGRNTDTQYF.

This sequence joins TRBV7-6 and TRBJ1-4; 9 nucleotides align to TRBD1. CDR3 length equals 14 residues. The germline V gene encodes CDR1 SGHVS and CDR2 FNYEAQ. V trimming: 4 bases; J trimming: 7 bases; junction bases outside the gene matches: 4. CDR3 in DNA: TGTGCCAGCAGCTCCACAGGGGGCGGTGAAAAACTGTTTTTT. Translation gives CASSSTGGGEKLFF.

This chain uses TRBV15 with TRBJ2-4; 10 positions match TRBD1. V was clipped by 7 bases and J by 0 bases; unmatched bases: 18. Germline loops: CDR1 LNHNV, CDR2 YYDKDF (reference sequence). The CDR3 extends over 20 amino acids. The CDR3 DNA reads TGTGCCACCACCTCACGCCTGACAGGGGGCGTTTTCGGAGCCAAAAACATTCAGTACTTC. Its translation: CATTSRLTGGVFGAKNIQYF.

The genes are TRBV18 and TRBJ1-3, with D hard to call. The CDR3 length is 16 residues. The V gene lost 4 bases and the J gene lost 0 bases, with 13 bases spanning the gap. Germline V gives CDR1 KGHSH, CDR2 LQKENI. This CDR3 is CASSLRDKVSGNTIYF. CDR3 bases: TGTGCCAGCTCACTGAGAGATAAAGTCTCTGGAAACACCATATATTTT.

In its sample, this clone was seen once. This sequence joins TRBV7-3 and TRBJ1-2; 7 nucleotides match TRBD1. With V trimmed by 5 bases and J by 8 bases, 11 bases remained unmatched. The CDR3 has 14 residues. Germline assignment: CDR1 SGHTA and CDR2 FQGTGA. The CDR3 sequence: CASSLDRAQAGYTF. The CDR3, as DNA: TGTGCCAGCAGCCTTGACAGGGCCCAAGCAGGCTACACCTTC.

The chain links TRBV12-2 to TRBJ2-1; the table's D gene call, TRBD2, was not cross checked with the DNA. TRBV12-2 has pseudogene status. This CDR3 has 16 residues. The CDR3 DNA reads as TGTGCAAGTCGCTCCCCTCCGGTCTTGTCGGACAATGAGCAGTTCTTC. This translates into CASRSPPVLSDNEQFF.

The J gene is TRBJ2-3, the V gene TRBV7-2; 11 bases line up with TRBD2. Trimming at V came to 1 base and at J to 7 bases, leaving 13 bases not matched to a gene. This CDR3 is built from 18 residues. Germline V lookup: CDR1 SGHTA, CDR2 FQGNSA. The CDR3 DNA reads TGTGCCAGCAGCTTAGTGGCTCTAGCGGGGGGTTCCGGAAATACGCAGTATTTT. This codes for CASSLVALAGGSGNTQYF. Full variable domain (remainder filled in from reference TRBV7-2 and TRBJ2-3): GAGVSQSPSNKVTEKGKDVELRCDPISGHTALYWYRQSLGQGLEFLIYFQGNSAPDKSGLPSDRFSAERTGGSVSTLTIQRTQQEDSAVYLCASSLVALAGGSGNTQYFGPGTRLTVL.

DNA of the CDR3: TGTGCCAGCTCCCCCACCGGGAGCAAGGGAAACACCATATATTTT. It codes for CASSPTGSKGNTIYF. V is TRBV18 and J is TRBJ1-3; D gene ambiguous. From germline, CDR1 is KGHSH and CDR2 LQKENI. The CDR3 runs 15 residues. Trimming cost V 6 bases and J 4 bases, with 16 bases left between them.

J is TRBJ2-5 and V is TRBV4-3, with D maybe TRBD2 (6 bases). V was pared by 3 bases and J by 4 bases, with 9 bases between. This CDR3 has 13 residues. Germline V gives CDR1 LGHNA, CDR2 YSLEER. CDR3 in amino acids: CASSQRGVETQYF. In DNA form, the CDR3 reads TGCGCCAGCAGCCAGCGGGGCGTAGAGACCCAGTACTTC.